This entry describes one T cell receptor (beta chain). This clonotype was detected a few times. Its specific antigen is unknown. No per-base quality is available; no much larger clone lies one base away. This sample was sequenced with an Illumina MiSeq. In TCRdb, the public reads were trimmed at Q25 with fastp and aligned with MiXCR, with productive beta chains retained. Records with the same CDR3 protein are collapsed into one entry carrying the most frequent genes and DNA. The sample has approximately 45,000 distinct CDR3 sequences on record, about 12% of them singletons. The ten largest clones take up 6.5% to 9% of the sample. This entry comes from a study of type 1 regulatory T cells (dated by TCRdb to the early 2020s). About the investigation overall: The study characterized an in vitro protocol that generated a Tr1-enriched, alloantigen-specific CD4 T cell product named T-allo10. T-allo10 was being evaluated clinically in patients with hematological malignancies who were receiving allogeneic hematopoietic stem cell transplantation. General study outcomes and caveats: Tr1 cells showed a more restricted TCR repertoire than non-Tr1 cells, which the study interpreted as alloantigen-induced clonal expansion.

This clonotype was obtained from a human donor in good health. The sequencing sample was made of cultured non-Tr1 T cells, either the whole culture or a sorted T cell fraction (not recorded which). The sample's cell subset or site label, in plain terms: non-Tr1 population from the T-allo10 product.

The DNA sequence reads TGTGCCAGCGCCACCCCCAGCGAGACCCAGTACTTC. Its amino acids are CASATPSETQYF. This chain is built from TRBV28 and TRBJ2-5; confidence is insufficient to name the D gene. For CDR1 and CDR2, the germline V gene lists MDHEN and SYDVKM. Between the V and J ends, shortened by 8 bases and 5 bases respectively, the junction contains 12 bases. The CDR3, cysteine through phenylalanine, is 12 amino acids long. Only the CDR3 DNA is retained, 36 bases long and in frame from the first base. When the CDR3 is completed using the reference TRBV28 and TRBJ2-5 genes on either side, the full variable domain is DVKVTQSSRYLVKRTGEKVFLECVQDMDHENMFWYRQDPGLGLRLIYFSYDVKMKEKGDIPEGYSVSREKKERFSLILESASTNQTSMYLCASATPSETQYFGPGTRLLVL.